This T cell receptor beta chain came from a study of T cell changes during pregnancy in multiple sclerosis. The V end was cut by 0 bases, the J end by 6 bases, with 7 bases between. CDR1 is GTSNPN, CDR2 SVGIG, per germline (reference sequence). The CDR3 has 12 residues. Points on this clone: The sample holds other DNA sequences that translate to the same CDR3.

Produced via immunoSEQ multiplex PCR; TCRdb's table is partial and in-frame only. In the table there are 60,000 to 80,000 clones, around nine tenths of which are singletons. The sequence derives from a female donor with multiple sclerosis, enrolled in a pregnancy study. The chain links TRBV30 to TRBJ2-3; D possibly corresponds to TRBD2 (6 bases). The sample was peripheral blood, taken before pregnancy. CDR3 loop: CAWSVGGDTQYF. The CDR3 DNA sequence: TGTGCCTGGAGTGTCGGGGGTGATACGCAGTATTTT.